A selection of T cell receptor beta chains follows, all from one sample in a study of radiotherapy plus CTLA-4 blockade in lung cancer. Libraries were prepared by immunoSEQ multiplex PCR; TCRdb keeps only in-frame clonotypes and omits some of them. The sample lists tens of thousands of clones; roughly 87% were seen once. The source was peripheral blood, collected from a patient treated with radiotherapy plus ipilimumab. Receptor source: a human donor with non-small cell lung cancer who had stable disease on radiotherapy plus ipilimumab. CDR3s include the opening cysteine and the closing phenylalanine or tryptophan. A D gene is named only where the DNA matches it firmly. Size is stated for part of the rows, as once, few or many counts, or as a class when the clone is expanded.

size | D | J | V | DNA | CDR3
- | - | TRBJ1-1 | TRBV5-3 | TGTGCCAGAAGCCCCATTACTGAAGCTTTCTTT | CARSPITEAFF
- | TRBD1 | TRBJ1-5 | TRBV5-8 | TGTGCCAGCAGCTTCGGCAGGGGGCAAAATCAGCCCCAGCATTTT | CASSFGRGQNQPQHF
few | - | TRBJ1-1 | TRBV5-8 | TGTGCCAGCAGCTTGAGGGCGGGCACTGAAGCTTTCTTT | CASSLRAGTEAFF
few | - | TRBJ1-4 | TRBV28 | TGTGCCAGCAGTTTAGTAGGGCAGGCCCTGTTTTTT | CASSLVGQALFF
- | TRBD2 | TRBJ2-5 | TRBV5-1 | TGCGCCAGCAGGGACGGACTAGCGGGGGGACAAGAGACCCAGTACTTC | CASRDGLAGGQETQYF
few | - | TRBJ1-3 | TRBV10-3 | TGTGCCATCAGAGACAGCTCTGGAAACACCATATATTTT | CAIRDSSGNTIYF
once | - | TRBJ1-2 | TRBV2 | TGTGCCAGCAGTGAATTGGGCGGAACTAACTATGGCTACACCTTC | CASSELGGTNYGYTF
- | - | TRBJ2-1 | TRBV11-2 | TGTGCCAGCAGCTTAATAGCTGACTCCTACAATGAGCAGTTCTTC | CASSLIADSYNEQFF
- | - | TRBJ1-4 | TRBV5-1 | TGCGCCAGCAGCTTGCAGGGTCCGAATGAAAAACTGTTTTTT | CASSLQGPNEKLFF
- | TRBD1 | TRBJ2-7 | TRBV28 | TGTGCCAGCAGTCCACCCGGACAGGGCTCCTACGAGCAGTACTTC | CASSPPGQGSYEQYF
- | TRBD1 | TRBJ1-1 | TRBV9 | TGTGCCAGCAGAGCAGGGGGCGCGAGCACTGAAGCTTTCTTT | CASRAGGASTEAFF
- | - | TRBJ1-1 | TRBV6-5 | TGTGCCATTAACGGGTTGAACACTGAAGCTTTCTTT | CAINGLNTEAFF
- | - | TRBJ2-7 | TRBV5-4 | TGTGCCAGCAGCTTGGTAGGCTACGAGCAGTACTTC | CASSLVGYEQYF
few | - | TRBJ1-6 | TRBV7-9 | TGTGCCAGCAGCTTGGAAGGAAGCTATTCACCCCTCCACTTT | CASSLEGSYSPLHF
- | TRBD1 | TRBJ1-4 | TRBV28 | TGTGCCAGCAGTTTGGGTCAGGGGGGGTTGTTTTTT | CASSLGQGGLFF
- | TRBD2 | TRBJ2-3 | TRBV9 | TGTGCCAGCAGCTTGAGGGCTAGCGGGACCGTTAGCATAGATACGCAGTATTTT | CASSLRASGTVSIDTQYF
- | - | TRBJ2-2 | TRBV27 | TGTGCCAGCGTCCGAAGTTCGAACACCGGGGAGCTGTTTTTT | CASVRSSNTGELFF
- | - | TRBJ1-6 | TRBV5-6 | TGTGCCAGCAGCCCCCAAGGGGACCGGCCACAATTACCCCTCCACTTT | CASSPQGDRPQLPLHF
- | - | TRBJ2-4 | TRBV27 | TGTGCCAGCAGCCAAAAGGGACACCAGTACTTC | CASSQKGHQYF
- | TRBD2 | TRBJ2-1 | TRBV29-1 | TGCAGCGTTGACGGGGCTAGCGGGAGATACAATGAGCAGTTCTTC | CSVDGASGRYNEQFF
- | - | TRBJ2-1 | TRBV7-3 | TGTGCCAGCAGCTTAACGGGGCGGAGCTCCTACAATGAGCAGTTCTTC | CASSLTGRSSYNEQFF
- | - | TRBJ1-2 | TRBV7-2 | TGTGCCAGCAGCTTAGGGGCCATACCCTATGGCTACACCTTC | CASSLGAIPYGYTF
- | - | TRBJ2-6 | TRBV7-3 | TGTGCCAGCAGCTCCCAGGGGCCCGGGGCCAACGTCCTGACTTTC | CASSSQGPGANVLTF
- | TRBD1 | TRBJ2-5 | TRBV25-1 | TGTGCCAGCAGTGCGCCCGGGACAGGAGGAGAGACCCAGTACTTC | CASSAPGTGGETQYF
- | - | TRBJ2-2 | TRBV19 | TGTGCTGTGGGCAACACCGGGGAGCTGTTTTTT | CAVGNTGELFF
- | - | TRBJ1-6 | TRBV9 | TGTGCCAGCAGCGTAGAAGGGGGTCTGGGGATTTCACCCCTCCACTTT | CASSVEGGLGISPLHF
- | TRBD1 | TRBJ2-7 | TRBV7-2 | TGTGCCAGCAGCCGGGACAGCACCACCTACGAGCAGTACTTC | CASSRDSTTYEQYF
- | - | TRBJ2-7 | TRBV28 | TGTGCCAGCAGTCCAAATGGACTCCCCTACGAGCAGTACTTC | CASSPNGLPYEQYF
- | - | TRBJ1-2 | TRBV7-2 | TGTGCCAGCAGCTTGGCACCAGGGGATGGCTACACCTTC | CASSLAPGDGYTF
- | TRBD2 | TRBJ2-3 | TRBV5-1 | TGCGCCAGCAGTCCCGGGACTAGTCCCCCCGATACGCAGTATTTT | CASSPGTSPPDTQYF
- | - | TRBJ1-1 | TRBV7-9 | TGTGCCAGCAGCTGGGACATGGGCGGGACTGAAGCTTTCTTT | CASSWDMGGTEAFF
- | - | TRBJ1-3 | TRBV5-4 | TGTGCCAGCAGCTTGGCCGGACAGCTCTCTGGAAACACCATATATTTT | CASSLAGQLSGNTIYF
- | - | TRBJ1-5 | TRBV19 | TGTGCCAGTAGTATAGTGGAAGGTAACAATCAGCCCCAGCATTTT | CASSIVEGNNQPQHF
- | TRBD1 | TRBJ1-2 | TRBV9 | TGTGCCAGCAGCGTCGACAGGGTTTTGGGCTATGGCTACACCTTC | CASSVDRVLGYGYTF
- | - | TRBJ2-3 | TRBV28 | TGTGCCAGCAGTTTATCCGGCGGGCCCCACACAGATACGCAGTATTTT | CASSLSGGPHTDTQYF
- | - | TRBJ2-1 | TRBV7-2 | TGTGCCAGCAGCATCAATGAGCAGTTCTTC | CASSINEQFF
- | - | TRBJ2-7 | TRBV2 | TGTGCCAGCAGTGAAGCCGTGGGGATGACTTACGAGCAGTACTTC | CASSEAVGMTYEQYF
- | - | TRBJ1-1 | TRBV5-1 | TGCGCCAGCAGCTTGGTAGGGGGTGCCTCGACTGAAGCTTTCTTT | CASSLVGGASTEAFF
few | TRBD2 | TRBJ2-3 | TRBV5-4 | TGTGCCAGCAGCTTGCCATTACTAGCGGGAGAAAGAAAGAGCACAGATACGCAGTATTTT | CASSLPLLAGERKSTDTQYF
- | - | TRBJ2-3 | TRBV11-3 | TGTGCCAGCAGCTTATCGCGGTCCACAGATACGCAGTATTTT | CASSLSRSTDTQYF
few | - | TRBJ2-1 | TRBV9 | TGTGCCAGCAGCGTAGGTGGGACTTTGAGCTCCTACAATGAGCAGTTCTTC | CASSVGGTLSSYNEQFF
- | - | TRBJ2-7 | TRBV18 | TGTGCCAGCTCACCAGGGGGGCCTACCTACGAGCAGTACTTC | CASSPGGPTYEQYF
- | - | TRBJ2-7 | TRBV7-2 | TGTGCCAGCAGCAAGGAGGTAGCCTCCTACGAGCAGTACTTC | CASSKEVASYEQYF
- | TRBD1 | TRBJ2-1 | TRBV30 | TGTGCCTGGAGTGGCCGGGACAGGGGACTACTAAGCTCCTACAATGAGCAGTTCTTC | CAWSGRDRGLLSSYNEQFF
- | - | TRBJ2-7 | TRBV7-9 | TGTGCCAGCAGCCTGGGGTCGGGCCCCTACGAGCAGTACTTC | CASSLGSGPYEQYF